This TCR beta chain originates from a study of blood T cell repertoires in COVID-19. Study in general: PBMCs, B-cell-depleted T cells, or T cells were the source of the cDNA or gDNA that made up the material.

CDR3 length: 15 residues. The V gene lost 4 bases and the J gene lost 2 bases, with 13 bases spanning the gap. The germline CDR1 and CDR2 sequences are SGHRS and YFSETQ. In the original analysis: Reference gene primer amplification in the assay estimated nucleated cell counts. Assay: immunoSEQ multiplex PCR; the TCRdb copy retains only in-frame clones and omits some. V and J calls and clone size are copied from that table; D and trimming were computed from the DNA. The repertoire holds 170,000 or so clones, with over 70% as singletons. This receptor was obtained from a woman aged 55-69 years with acute or convalescent COVID-19. Material: peripheral blood. V and J are TRBV5-1 and TRBJ1-3, with TRBD1 as a possible D gene (5 bases). The CDR3, as DNA: TGCGCCAGCAGCCGGCGGGGGGAGACTGGAAACACCATATATTTT. Translating it yields CASSRRGETGNTIYF.